Following are 7 T cell receptor beta chains from one sample sequenced in a study of glioma-infiltrating T cells after dendritic cell vaccination (dated by TCRdb to 2015 to 2016). The library was prepared using the immunoSEQ multiplex PCR assay. TCRdb retrieved this table from immuneACCESS and kept in-frame rearrangements only. Not all clones are present; in checked studies, unresolved V genes account for under half, and no reason is known for the remainder. The table for this sample lists tens of thousands of clones; more than 70% of them were counted only once. Together, the top ten hold less than 3% of the sample. The source material was blood, sampled before dendritic cell vaccination. Receptor source: a human donor with glioblastoma.

The V gene is TRBV5-1, the J gene TRBJ1-1, with unresolved D. The ends were cut back, 2 bases at V and 2 bases at J, with 10 bases in the middle. CDR1 is SGHRS, CDR2 YFSETQ, per germline. CDR3 length equals 14 residues. The CDR3: CASSLSTANTEAFF. As DNA, the CDR3 is TGCGCCAGCAGCTTATCCACAGCAAACACTGAAGCTTTCTTT.

This sequence joins TRBV9 and TRBJ2-7; TRBD2 aligns across 8 bases. The germline gives CDR1 SGDLS, CDR2 YYNGEE. With V trimmed by 0 bases and J by 4 bases, 9 bases remained unmatched. The CDR3 is 16 residues long. The CDR3 DNA reads as TGTGCCAGCAGCGTAGCCCCTGGCGGACTAGCTTACGAGCAGTACTTC. This translates into CASSVAPGGLAYEQYF. Full variable domain (missing parts from reference TRBV9 and TRBJ2-7): DSGVTQTPKHLITATGQRVTLRCSPRSGDLSVYWYQQSLDQGLQFLIQYYNGEERAKGNILERFSAQQFPDLHSELNLSSLELGDSALYFCASSVAPGGLAYEQYFGPGTRLTVT.

The rearrangement joins TRBV6-6 to TRBJ1-5; D is possibly TRBD1 (6 bases). With 6 bases removed from V and 8 bases from J, the gap between germline ends came to 14 bases. Germline CDR1 is MNHNY and CDR2 is SVGAGI (reference sequence). The CDR3 extends over 13 amino acids. CDR3 DNA: TGTGCCAGCAGCAGGGACACGTCGAAGCCCCAGCATTTT. Translating gives CASSRDTSKPQHF.

The table lists this clone with a few counts. The chain uses TRBV5-4 and TRBJ2-7; 7 bases align to TRBD1. The germline gives CDR1 SGHNT, CDR2 YYREEE (reference sequence). J was trimmed by 1 base and V by 3 bases; bases with no gene match: 4. There are 14 residues in the CDR3. The CDR3 loop reads CASSSTGDSYEQYF. CDR3 DNA sequence: TGTGCCAGCAGCTCCACAGGGGATTCCTACGAGCAGTACTTC. The entire variable domain, with the rest obtained from reference TRBV5-4 and TRBJ2-7, is as follows: ETGVTQSPTHLIKTRGQQVTLRCSSQSGHNTVSWYQQALGQGPQFIFQYYREEENGRGNFPPRFSGLQFPNYSSELNVNALELDDSALYLCASSSTGDSYEQYFGPGTRLTVT.

This clone showed up just once. The chain has TRBV4-1 and TRBJ1-2; the D is unclear. V was clipped by 0 bases and J by 7 bases, with 18 bases between them. This CDR3 is built from 16 residues. Germline-derived CDR1 and CDR2 are MGHRA and YSYEKL. The CDR3 DNA follows: TGCGCCAGCAGCCAAGATTATAGTAAATCTGTTGGTGGCTACACCTTC. This codes for CASSQDYSKSVGGYTF.

This chain connects TRBV7-2 to TRBJ2-7; D remains ambiguous. Germline V CDR1 and CDR2: SGHTA, FQGNSA. V was pared by 2 bases and J by 3 bases, with 5 bases between. The CDR3 consists of 12 residues. The CDR3 DNA is TGTGCCAGCAGCTTATACAGCTACGAGCAGTACTTC. Protein: CASSLYSYEQYF.

The rearrangement uses TRBV2 and TRBJ2-1; TRBD2 matches 7 bases. V dropped 6 bases and J dropped 3; count of bases not matched to a gene: 2. Germline CDR1 and CDR2: SNHLY and FYNNEI. CDR3 length: 13 residues. CDR3 nucleotides: TGTGCCAGCAGGACTAGCAGCTACAATGAGCAGTTCTTC. It is translated as CASRTSSYNEQFF.